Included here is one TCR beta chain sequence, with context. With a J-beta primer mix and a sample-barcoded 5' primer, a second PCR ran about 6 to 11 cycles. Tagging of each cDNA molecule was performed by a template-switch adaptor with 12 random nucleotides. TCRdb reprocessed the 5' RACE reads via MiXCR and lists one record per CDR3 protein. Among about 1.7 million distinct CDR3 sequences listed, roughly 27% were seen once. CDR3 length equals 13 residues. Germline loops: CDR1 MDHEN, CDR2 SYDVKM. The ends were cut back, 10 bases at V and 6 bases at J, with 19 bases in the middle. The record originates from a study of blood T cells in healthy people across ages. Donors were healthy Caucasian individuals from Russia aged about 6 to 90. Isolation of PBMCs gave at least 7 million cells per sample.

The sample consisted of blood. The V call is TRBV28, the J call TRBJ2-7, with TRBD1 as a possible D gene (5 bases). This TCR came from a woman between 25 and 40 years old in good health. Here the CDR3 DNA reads TGTGCCACCAGCCCCGTGGCAGGGTCCGAGCAGTACTTC. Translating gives CATSPVAGSEQYF.